The 9 T cell receptor beta chains given below trace back to one sample, sequenced in a study of blood T cell repertoires in COVID-19. Using immunoSEQ multiplex PCR, the repertoire was profiled, and TCRdb retains in-frame clones only, with some absent. This sample carries 150,000 to 200,000 clones, about four fifths of them seen once, and the ten largest clones take about 2.6%. What was sequenced was peripheral blood. The receptors here all came from a human donor with acute or convalescent COVID-19. The donor label of this sample is uncertain.

The chain couples TRBV28 to TRBJ2-3, with TRBD2 matching over 13 bases. J gave up 1 base and V 5 bases, and 6 bases lay outside the gene matches. Germline CDR1 and CDR2: MDHEN and SYDVKM. The CDR3 runs to 17 residues. The chain's CDR3 is CASSTLGLAGGTDTQYF. In DNA form, the CDR3 reads TGTGCCAGCAGTACGCTAGGACTAGCGGGAGGCACAGATACGCAGTATTTT.

V usage is TRBV21-1 and J usage is TRBJ2-7; no check of the table's D call, TRBD2, against the DNA was made. TRBV21-1 is a pseudogene segment. The CDR3 length is 18 residues. CDR3 loop: CASPPLAIRLDPAYEQYF. The CDR3 region has the DNA TGTGCCAGCCCCCCCCTTGCGATTCGGCTAGATCCTGCCTACGAGCAGTACTTC.

J is TRBJ1-1 and V is TRBV18; 10 bases line up with TRBD1. CDR3 length: 15 residues. Germline V gene lookup returns CDR1 KGHSH and CDR2 LQKENI. J was trimmed by 4 bases and V by 3 bases; bases with no gene match: 5. CDR3 nucleotides: TGTGCCAGCTCACCGCAGAGGACAGGGGGCACTGAAGCTTTCTTT. This encodes CASSPQRTGGTEAFF. The entire variable domain, with the rest obtained from reference TRBV18 and TRBJ1-1, is as follows: NAGVMQNPRHLVRRRGQEARLRCSPMKGHSHVYWYRQLPEEGLKFMVYLQKENIIDESGMPKERFSAEFPKEGPSILRIQQVVRGDSAAYFCASSPQRTGGTEAFFGQGTRLTVV.

The V gene is TRBV19, the J gene TRBJ2-6; the D gene is possibly TRBD1 (6 bases). V was pared by 5 bases and J by 1 base, with 9 bases between. The CDR3 has 15 amino acids. From germline, CDR1 is LNHDA and CDR2 SQIVND (reference sequence). CDR3 loop: CASSAQGSGANVLTF. CDR3 coding DNA: TGTGCCAGTAGTGCGCAGGGGTCTGGGGCCAACGTCCTGACTTTC.

This chain links TRBV19 with TRBJ1-2, with 8 bases lining up with TRBD1. Germline V CDR1 and CDR2: LNHDA, SQIVND (reference sequence). This CDR3 comprises 15 residues. With 4 bases clipped from V and 2 bases from J, the junction kept 6 bases outside the gene matches. Here the CDR3 reads CASSTQQGVNYGYTF. As DNA, the CDR3 is TGTGCCAGTAGTACCCAACAGGGGGTCAACTATGGCTACACCTTC.

In this sample, this clone turned up once. This chain uses TRBV9 with TRBJ2-3; no reliable D call. V was clipped by 2 bases and J by 0 bases, with 7 bases between them. Germline V gives CDR1 SGDLS, CDR2 YYNGEE. The CDR3 runs to 14 residues. The CDR3 DNA is TGTGCCAGCAGCGTGCGACATAGCACAGATACGCAGTATTTT. Protein: CASSVRHSTDTQYF.

The V gene is TRBV18, the J gene TRBJ2-7; D perhaps matches TRBD2 (5 bases). V lost 2 bases to trimming and J lost 5 bases, with 7 bases between them. Germline assignment: CDR1 KGHSH and CDR2 LQKENI. The CDR3 spans 12 residues. The DNA of the CDR3 is TGTGCCAGCTCACCAGAGGGCCACGAGCAGTACTTC. Amino acids: CASSPEGHEQYF.

V and J are TRBV21-1 and TRBJ2-1; TRBD2 is taken as the D call from the table, unchecked against the DNA. TRBV21-1 is annotated as a pseudogene. This CDR3 comprises 18 residues. CDR3 sequence reads: CASSKDRLAGWSYNEQFF. CDR3 nucleotides: TGTGCCAGCAGCAAAGACAGACTAGCGGGGTGGTCCTACAATGAGCAGTTCTTC.

The chain combines TRBV4-1 with TRBJ1-3, with D unresolved. Trimming removed 4 bases at V and 3 bases at J, with 19 bases between. CDR3 length equals 17 residues. Germline CDR1 MGHRA, CDR2 YSYEKL. The DNA of the CDR3 is TGCGCCAGCAGCCCATTCGGCGGGATGAATCATGGAAACACCATATATTTT. Amino acids: CASSPFGGMNHGNTIYF.